This TCR beta chain was observed in a study of T cells in Graves' hyperthyroidism and ophthalmopathy. Turning to the study itself: Peripheral blood was acquired at first diagnosis, ahead of any therapy whatsoever.

From RNA transcripts, TCR beta CDR3 regions were amplified. HTBI primers were used for first-round RT-PCR of the TCR CDR3. TCRdb itself ran the multiplex PCR reads through MiXCR, one entry per CDR3 protein. The sample shows fewer than 250,000 distinct CDR3 sequences, roughly 15% of them seen only once. In patients aged 18 to 65, hyperthyroidism was newly diagnosed, with duration under 2 months. Used for diagnoses were clinical symptoms, serum thyroxine and TRAb, thyroid ultrasound and orbital computed tomography. The CDR3 is 15 residues long. The V gene lost 5 bases and the J gene lost 3 bases, with 13 bases spanning the gap. Germline V gene sequence: CDR1 KGHDR, CDR2 SFDVKD. This clonotype was counted only a few times.

The rearrangement joins TRBV24-1 to TRBJ2-1, with TRBD2 as a possible D gene (6 bases). The clonotype comes from a man aged 50-59 years with Graves' hyperthyroidism. The specimen sequenced was blood. The CDR3 bases are TGTGCCACCAGTGCGGAGGGACCAAACTACAATGAGCAGTTCTTC. Translation gives CATSAEGPNYNEQFF.